This T cell receptor (beta chain) originates from a study of beta chain features in type 1 diabetes. This CDR3 comprises 15 residues. From germline, CDR1 is LNHDA and CDR2 SQIVND (reference sequence). V lost 3 bases to trimming and J lost 2 bases, with 11 bases between them. TCRB transcripts that were expressed got sequenced, as all of the isolated RNA had been reverse transcribed. Profiling relied on immunoSEQ multiplex PCR, and the TCRdb table lists in-frame clones only, not all of them. In the table there are approximately 200,000 clones, around 9.6% of which are singletons. The chain carries TRBV19 and TRBJ1-5; D unclear. This sequence originates from a woman between 18 and 29 years old in good health. The sequenced sample consisted of naive CD4+ T cells from blood. Here the CDR3 DNA reads TGTGCCAGTAGTATTGGCGGTGCGGGCAATCAGCCCCAGCATTTT. Its protein is CASSIGGAGNQPQHF.